This TCR beta chain originates from a study of blood T cell repertoires in COVID-19. Study background: From the United States, Italy and Spain came samples of acute and convalescent COVID-19.

Generated by immunoSEQ multiplex PCR, the TCRdb table keeps only in-frame clones and is missing some. This table holds roughly 330,000 clones, 70% to 90% found once. Participants, roughly 18 to 90 years old, spanned some 23 US areas. The sequenced material came from PBMCs or T cells enriched from blood (not recorded which). The clonotype originates from a woman aged 25-40 years who had recovered from COVID-19.

The DNA of the CDR3 is TGCGCCAGCAGCTTGGCACTAGCGGGGGGGAATGAGCAGTTCTTC. It yields the protein CASSLALAGGNEQFF. The chain is built from TRBV5-1 and TRBJ2-1, with 13 nucleotides matching TRBD2. The germline CDR1 and CDR2 sequences are SGHRS and YFSETQ. The CDR3 consists of 15 residues. Trimming at V came to 0 bases and at J to 7 bases, leaving 1 base not matched to a gene.